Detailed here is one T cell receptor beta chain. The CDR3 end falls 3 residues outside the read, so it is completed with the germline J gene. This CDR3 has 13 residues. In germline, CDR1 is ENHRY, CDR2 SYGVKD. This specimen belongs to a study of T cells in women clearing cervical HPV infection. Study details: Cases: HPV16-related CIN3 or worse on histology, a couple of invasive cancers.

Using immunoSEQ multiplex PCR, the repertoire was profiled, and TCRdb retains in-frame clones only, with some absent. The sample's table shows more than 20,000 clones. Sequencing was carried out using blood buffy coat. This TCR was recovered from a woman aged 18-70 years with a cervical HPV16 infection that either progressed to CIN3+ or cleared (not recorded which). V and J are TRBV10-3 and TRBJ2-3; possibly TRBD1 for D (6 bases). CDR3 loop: CAIKGVGSETQYF. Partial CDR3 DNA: TGTGCCATCAAGGGGGTCGGCTCGGAGACG.